The present entry profiles one T cell receptor beta chain with its context. These data belong to a study of blood T cell repertoires in COVID-19. Study processing details: Reference gene primer amplification gave estimated nucleated cell counts. Data came from immunoSEQ multiplex PCR; TCRdb stores just in-frame clones and leaves some out. V, J and clone size derive from that table, while D and trimming were established from the DNA sequence. This sample has 300,000 to 350,000 clones, with around 90% found just once. Seattle's enrolled individuals joined amid active infection and were then monitored longitudinally. Germline trimming cut 0 bases from V and 1 base from J; bases unmatched to any gene: 6. Germline V gene data show CDR1 as SGDLS and CDR2 as YYNGEE. The CDR3 has 16 amino acids.

The TCR comes from a woman in her twenties or thirties with COVID-19, enrolled during active disease. The specimen sequenced was peripheral blood. The chain employs TRBV9 and TRBJ2-5; TRBD2 agrees at 7 bases. CDR3 sequence reads: CASSVGLASVQETQYF. CDR3 coding DNA: TGTGCCAGCAGCGTAGGACTAGCAAGTGTCCAAGAGACCCAGTACTTC.